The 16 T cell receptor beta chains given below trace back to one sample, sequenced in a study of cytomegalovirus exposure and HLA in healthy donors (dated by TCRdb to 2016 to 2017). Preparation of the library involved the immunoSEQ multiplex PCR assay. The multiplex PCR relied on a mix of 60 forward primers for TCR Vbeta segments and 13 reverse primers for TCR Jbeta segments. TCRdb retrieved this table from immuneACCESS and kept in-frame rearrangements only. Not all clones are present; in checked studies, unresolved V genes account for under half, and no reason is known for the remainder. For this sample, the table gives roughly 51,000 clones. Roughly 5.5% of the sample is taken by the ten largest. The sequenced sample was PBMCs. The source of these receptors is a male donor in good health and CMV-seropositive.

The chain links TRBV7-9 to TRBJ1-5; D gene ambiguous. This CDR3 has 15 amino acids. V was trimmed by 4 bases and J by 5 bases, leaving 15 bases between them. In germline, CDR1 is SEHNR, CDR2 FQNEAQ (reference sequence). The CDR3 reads CASSYSGSGYQPQHF. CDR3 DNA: TGTGCCAGCAGCTACTCGGGGAGTGGCTATCAGCCCCAGCATTTT.

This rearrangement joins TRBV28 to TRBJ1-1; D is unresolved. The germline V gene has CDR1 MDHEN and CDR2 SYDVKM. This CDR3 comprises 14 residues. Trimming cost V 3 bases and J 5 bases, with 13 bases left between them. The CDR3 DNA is TGTGCCAGCAGTTTCCCCTTTCCTTATACTGAAGCTTTCTTT. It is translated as CASSFPFPYTEAFF.

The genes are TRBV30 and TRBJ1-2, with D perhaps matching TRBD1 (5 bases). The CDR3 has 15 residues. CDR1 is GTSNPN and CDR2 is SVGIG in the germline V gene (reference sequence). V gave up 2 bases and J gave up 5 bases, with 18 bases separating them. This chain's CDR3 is CAWSRQTPILYGYTF. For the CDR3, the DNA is TGTGCCTGGAGTAGACAGACCCCAATACTTTATGGCTACACCTTC. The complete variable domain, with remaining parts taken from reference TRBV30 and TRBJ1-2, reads SQTIHQWPATLVQPVGSPLSLECTVEGTSNPNLYWYRQAAGRGLQLLFYSVGIGQISSEVPQNLSASRPQDRQFILSSKKLLLSDSGFYLCAWSRQTPILYGYTFGSGTRLTVV.

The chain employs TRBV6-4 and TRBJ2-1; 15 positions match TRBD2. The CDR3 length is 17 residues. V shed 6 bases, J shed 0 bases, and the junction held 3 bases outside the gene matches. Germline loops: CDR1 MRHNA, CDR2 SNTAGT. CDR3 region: CASSGTSGGSSYNEQFF. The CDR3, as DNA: TGTGCCAGCAGCGGGACTAGCGGGGGGAGCTCCTACAATGAGCAGTTCTTC.

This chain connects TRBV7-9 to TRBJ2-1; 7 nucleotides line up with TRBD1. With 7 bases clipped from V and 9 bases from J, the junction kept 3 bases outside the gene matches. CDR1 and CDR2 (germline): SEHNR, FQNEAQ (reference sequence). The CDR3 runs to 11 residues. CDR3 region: CASTGGSEQFF. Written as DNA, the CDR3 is TGTGCCAGCACAGGGGGTTCTGAGCAGTTCTTC.

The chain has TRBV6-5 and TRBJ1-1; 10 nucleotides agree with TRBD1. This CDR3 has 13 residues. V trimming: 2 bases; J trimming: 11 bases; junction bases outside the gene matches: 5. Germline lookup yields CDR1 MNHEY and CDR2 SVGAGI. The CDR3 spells CASSYGQGVQAFF. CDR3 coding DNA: TGTGCCAGCAGTTACGGACAGGGGGTTCAGGCTTTCTTT.

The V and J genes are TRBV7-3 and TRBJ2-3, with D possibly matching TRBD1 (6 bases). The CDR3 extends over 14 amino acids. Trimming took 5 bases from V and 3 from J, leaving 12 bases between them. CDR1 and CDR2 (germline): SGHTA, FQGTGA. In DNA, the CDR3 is TGTGCCAGCAGCACGGGACACCAAACAGATACGCAGTATTTT. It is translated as CASSTGHQTDTQYF.

The CDR3 bases are TGTGCCAGCAGTGAATTGGACAGGGAAGTCAATGAGCAGTTCTTC. Protein sequence: CASSELDREVNEQFF. The gene calls are TRBV2 and TRBJ2-1; 8 nucleotides line up with TRBD1. This CDR3 comprises 15 residues. CDR1 is SNHLY and CDR2 is FYNNEI in the germline V gene. Trimming cost V 2 bases and J 6 bases; bases outside gene matches: 6.

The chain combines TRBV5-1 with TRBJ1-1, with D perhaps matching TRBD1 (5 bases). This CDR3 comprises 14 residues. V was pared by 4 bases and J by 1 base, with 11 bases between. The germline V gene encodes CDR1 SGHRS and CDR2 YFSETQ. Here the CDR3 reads CASSPQTENTEAFF. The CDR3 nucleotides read TGCGCCAGCAGCCCTCAGACAGAGAACACTGAAGCTTTCTTT. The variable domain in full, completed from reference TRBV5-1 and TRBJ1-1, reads KAGVTQTPRYLIKTRGQQVTLSCSPISGHRSVSWYQQTPGQGLQFLFEYFSETQRNKGNFPGRFSGRQFSNSRSEMNVSTLELGDSALYLCASSPQTENTEAFFGQGTRLTVV.

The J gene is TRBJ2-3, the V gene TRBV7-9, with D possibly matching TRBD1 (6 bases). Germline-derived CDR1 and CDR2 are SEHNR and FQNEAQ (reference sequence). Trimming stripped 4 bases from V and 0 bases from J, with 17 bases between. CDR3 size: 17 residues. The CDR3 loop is CASSSSTGGPSTDTQYF. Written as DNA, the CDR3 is TGTGCCAGCAGCTCTTCGACAGGAGGTCCTAGCACAGATACGCAGTATTTT.

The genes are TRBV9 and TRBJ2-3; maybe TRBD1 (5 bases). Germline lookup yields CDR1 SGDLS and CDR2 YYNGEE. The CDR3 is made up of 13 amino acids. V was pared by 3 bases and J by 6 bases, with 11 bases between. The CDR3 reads CASSEGSGDTQYF. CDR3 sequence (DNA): TGTGCCAGCAGCGAAGGGTCAGGGGATACGCAGTATTTT.

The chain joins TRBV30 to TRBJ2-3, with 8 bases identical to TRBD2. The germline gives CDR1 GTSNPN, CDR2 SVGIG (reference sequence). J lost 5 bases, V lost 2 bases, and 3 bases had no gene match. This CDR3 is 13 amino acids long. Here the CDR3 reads CAWSSGGVDTQYF. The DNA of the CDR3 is TGTGCCTGGAGTTCCGGGGGGGTAGATACGCAGTATTTT. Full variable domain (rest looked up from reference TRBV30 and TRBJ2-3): SQTIHQWPATLVQPVGSPLSLECTVEGTSNPNLYWYRQAAGRGLQLLFYSVGIGQISSEVPQNLSASRPQDRQFILSSKKLLLSDSGFYLCAWSSGGVDTQYFGPGTRLTVL.

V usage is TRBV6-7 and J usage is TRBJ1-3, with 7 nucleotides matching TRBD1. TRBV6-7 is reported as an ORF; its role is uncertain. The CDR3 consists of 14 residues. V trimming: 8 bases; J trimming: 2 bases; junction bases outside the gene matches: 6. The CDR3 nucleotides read TGTGCCAGCGGAGACGGGACAGCTGGAAACACCATATATTTT. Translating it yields CASGDGTAGNTIYF.

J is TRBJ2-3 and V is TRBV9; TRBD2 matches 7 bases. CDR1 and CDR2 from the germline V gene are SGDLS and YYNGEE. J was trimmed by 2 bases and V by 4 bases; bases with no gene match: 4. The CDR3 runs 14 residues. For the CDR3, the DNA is TGTGCCAGCAGCTACCGGGGGGACACAGATACGCAGTATTTT. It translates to CASSYRGDTDTQYF.

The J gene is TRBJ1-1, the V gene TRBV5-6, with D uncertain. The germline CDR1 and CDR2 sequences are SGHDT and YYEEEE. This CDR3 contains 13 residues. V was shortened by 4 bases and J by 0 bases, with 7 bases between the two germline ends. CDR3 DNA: TGTGCCAGCAGCGGTACAATGAACACTGAAGCTTTCTTT. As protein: CASSGTMNTEAFF.

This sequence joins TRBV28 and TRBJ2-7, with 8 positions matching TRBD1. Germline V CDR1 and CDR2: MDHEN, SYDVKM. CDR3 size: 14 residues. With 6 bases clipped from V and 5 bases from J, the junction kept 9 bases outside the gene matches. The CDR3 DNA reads TGTGCCAGCAGCCTCACGGGACAGGCCAACGAGCAGTACTTC. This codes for CASSLTGQANEQYF. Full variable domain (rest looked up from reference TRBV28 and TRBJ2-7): DVKVTQSSRYLVKRTGEKVFLECVQDMDHENMFWYRQDPGLGLRLIYFSYDVKMKEKGDIPEGYSVSREKKERFSLILESASTNQTSMYLCASSLTGQANEQYFGPGTRLTVT.